This record looks at one TCR beta chain sequence and its context. The antigen remains unidentified. The data were obtained in a study of somatic mutations in cytotoxic T cells in rheumatoid arthritis. Only in-frame clones appear in the TCRdb table, and some are missing; sequencing was by immunoSEQ multiplex PCR. The sample records about 20,000 clones, around 84% being singletons. General observations from the study: The study found CD8+ clonality increased with age in rheumatoid arthritis patients, not healthy controls. Rheumatoid arthritis patients showed slight TRBV07 underrepresentation, unadjusted for multiple comparisons.

Positively selected by magnetic beads, CD4+ and CD8+ cells were purity-checked by flow cytometry. V lost 5 bases and J 2 bases, leaving 13 bases between the germline ends. Per the germline V gene, CDR1 is SGHVS and CDR2 is FQNEAQ. The CDR3 length is 16 residues. This TCR was sampled from a woman in her 50s in good health. Sequencing input: CD8+ T cells sorted from blood. The genes are TRBV7-8 and TRBJ2-6; D ambiguous. The CDR3 spells CASSPGPGPGANVLTF. CDR3 DNA sequence: TGTGCCAGCAGCCCGGGTCCCGGACCTGGGGCCAACGTCCTGACTTTC. Full variable domain (remainder filled in from reference TRBV7-8 and TRBJ2-6): GAGVSQSPRYKVAKRGQDVALRCDPISGHVSLFWYQQALGQGPEFLTYFQNEAQLDKSGLPSDRFFAERPEGSVSTLKIQRTQQEDSAVYLCASSPGPGPGANVLTFGAGSRLTVL.